This TCR beta chain was profiled in a study of CD8 T cells in ankylosing spondylitis (dated by TCRdb to about 2017). For the wider study: To find TCR variants linked to disease, the study profiled T cell receptor beta repertoires in ankylosing spondylitis patients and healthy donors. The whole study cohort included 85 to 120 healthy donors and about two dozen ankylosing spondylitis patients. Samples of peripheral blood were taken, and for ankylosing spondylitis patients, synovial fluid was collected as well. General study outcomes and caveats: A TCR beta motif of several highly homologous amino acid variants appeared characteristic of blood from ankylosing spondylitis patients. Some TCR beta motif variants had previously been reported in synovial fluid and blood of reactive arthritis patients, which suggested common disease-initiation mechanisms. The disease-linked clones were reported as significantly enriched in matched synovial fluid samples from ankylosing spondylitis patients. A CD8+ phenotype was shown by the disease-linked clones, which were found at relatively low frequencies in peripheral blood.

The CDR3 has 15 amino acids, counting the end cysteine and phenylalanine. Only the CDR3 part of the read is kept: 45 bases, read in frame from the first base. CDR1 and CDR2 (SGHRS, YFSETQ) derive from the germline V gene. V and J are trimmed by 2 bases and 8 bases, and the gene matches miss 4 bases of the junction. TCRdb names Illumina HiSeq 2500 as the instrument used. TCR beta libraries were prepared by quantitative 5'-RACE with molecular barcodes. The authors' analysis ran thus. Disease-linked TCR variants were identified with a new computational method built on a probabilistic model of VDJ rearrangement. TCRdb passed the public sequencing reads through fastp at Q25 and MiXCR, retaining productive beta sequences. Each CDR3 protein appears once, grouped with its most common genes and DNA. For this entry, the V and J calls and clone size follow TCRdb and not the study's own pipeline. The sample table holds some 290,000 distinct CDR3 sequences, of which around 20% were seen once. Of the sample, roughly 8% is held by the ten largest clones.

There are a few counts of this clonotype. It lacks a known antigen. Base-call qualities are not available, and no considerably larger clone is one nucleotide away. The TCR was taken from a male donor with ankylosing spondylitis or in good health (not recorded which). The material sequenced was blood, either unsorted or a sorted T cell fraction (not recorded which). The chain links TRBV5-1 with TRBJ2-1, and 13 bases in between align with TRBD2. This receptor has the CDR3 CASSLRTSGSYEQFF. The nucleotide sequence is given as TGCGCCAGCAGCTTACGGACTAGCGGGAGTTATGAGCAGTTCTTC. This CDR3, with the reference TRBV5-1 and TRBJ2-1 proteins standing in past its ends, gives the full variable domain KAGVTQTPRYLIKTRGQQVTLSCSPISGHRSVSWYQQTPGQGLQFLFEYFSETQRNKGNFPGRFSGRQFSNSRSEMNVSTLELGDSALYLCASSLRTSGSYEQFFGPGTRLTVL.